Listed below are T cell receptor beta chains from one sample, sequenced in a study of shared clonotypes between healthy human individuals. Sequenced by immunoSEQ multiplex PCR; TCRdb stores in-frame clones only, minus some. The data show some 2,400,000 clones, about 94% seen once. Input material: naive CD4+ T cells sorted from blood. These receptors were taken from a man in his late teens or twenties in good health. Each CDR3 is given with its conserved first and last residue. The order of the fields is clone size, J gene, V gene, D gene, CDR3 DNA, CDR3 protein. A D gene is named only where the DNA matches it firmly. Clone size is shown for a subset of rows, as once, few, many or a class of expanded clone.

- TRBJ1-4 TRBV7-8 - TGTGCCAGCAGCCGTAGTGAGGAAAGGGAAAAACTGTTTTTT CASSRSEEREKLFF
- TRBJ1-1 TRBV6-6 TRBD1 TGTGCCAGCAGGCGACCAGGGGGCACTGAAGCTTTCTTT CASRRPGGTEAFF
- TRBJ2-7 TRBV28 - TGTGCCAGCAGTTTATCTAGGCCGAGCTCCTACGAGCAGTACTTC CASSLSRPSSYEQYF
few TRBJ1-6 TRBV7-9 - TGTGCCAGCAGACCCGGGGTTAATTCACCCCTCCACTTT CASRPGVNSPLHF
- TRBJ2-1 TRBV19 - TGTGCCAGTAGGTTTTTTGGTGAGCAGTTCTTC CASRFFGEQFF
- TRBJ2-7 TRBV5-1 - TGCGCCAGCAGCTCCCGGGGTTGGGAGCAGTACTTC CASSSRGWEQYF
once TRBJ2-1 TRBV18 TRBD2 TGTGCCAGCTCACCACTCACTAGCGGTTTCTACAATGAGCAGTTCTTC CASSPLTSGFYNEQFF
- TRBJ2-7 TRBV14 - TGTGCCAGCAGCCTAAATGGGGGTAACCCGAGGGACGAGCAGTACTTC CASSLNGGNPRDEQYF
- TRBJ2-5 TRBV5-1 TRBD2 TGCGCCAGCAGCTTGCGGAGCGGGGGGGCCATGGAGACCCAGTACTTC CASSLRSGGAMETQYF
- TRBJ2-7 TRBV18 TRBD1 TGTGCCAGCTCACTACTATCGACAGGGTTTACCTACGAGCAGTACTTC CASSLLSTGFTYEQYF
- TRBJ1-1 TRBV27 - TGTGCCAGCAGTTTATCTCCGAACACTGAAGCTTTCTTT CASSLSPNTEAFF
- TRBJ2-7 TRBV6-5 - TGTGCCAGCAGTTACTTAGGCAGGATGGTCTACGAGCAGTACTTC CASSYLGRMVYEQYF